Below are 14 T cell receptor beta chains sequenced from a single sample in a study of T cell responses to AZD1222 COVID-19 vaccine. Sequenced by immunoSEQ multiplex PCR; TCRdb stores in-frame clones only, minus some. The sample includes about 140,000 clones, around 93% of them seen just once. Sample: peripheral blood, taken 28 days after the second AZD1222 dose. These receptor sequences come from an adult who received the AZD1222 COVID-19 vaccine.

CDR3 in amino acids: CASTWTNTEAFF. The CDR3 bases are TGTGCCAGTACTTGGACGAACACTGAAGCTTTCTTT. The V call is TRBV19, the J call TRBJ1-1; D unclear. Deletions cut 7 bases from V and 1 base from J, with 7 bases between. The CDR3 contains 12 residues. Germline V gene sequence: CDR1 LNHDA, CDR2 SQIVND (reference sequence). Supplemented by reference TRBV19 and TRBJ1-1, the full variable domain reads DGGITQSPKYLFRKEGQNVTLSCEQNLNHDAMYWYRQDPGQGLRLIYYSQIVNDFQKGDIAEGYSVSREKKESFPLTVTSAQKNPTAFYLCASTWTNTEAFFGQGTRLTVV.

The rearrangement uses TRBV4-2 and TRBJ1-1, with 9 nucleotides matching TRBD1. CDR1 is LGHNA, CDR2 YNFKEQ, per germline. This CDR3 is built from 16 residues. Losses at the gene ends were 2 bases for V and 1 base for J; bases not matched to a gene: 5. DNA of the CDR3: TGTGCCAGCAGCCAAACCGGGACAGGGAAGAACACTGAAGCTTTCTTT. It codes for CASSQTGTGKNTEAFF.

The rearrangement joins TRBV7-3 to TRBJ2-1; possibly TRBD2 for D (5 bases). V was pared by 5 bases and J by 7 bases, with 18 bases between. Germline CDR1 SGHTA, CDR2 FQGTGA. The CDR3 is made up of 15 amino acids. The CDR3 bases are TGTGCCAGCAGCCCAGGACTGGGCATGAAGAATGAGCAGTTCTTC. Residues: CASSPGLGMKNEQFF. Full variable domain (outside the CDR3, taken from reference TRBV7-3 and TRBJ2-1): GAGVSQTPSNKVTEKGKYVELRCDPISGHTALYWYRQSLGQGPEFLIYFQGTGAADDSGLPNDRFFAVRPEGSVSTLKIQRTERGDSAVYLCASSPGLGMKNEQFFGPGTRLTVL.

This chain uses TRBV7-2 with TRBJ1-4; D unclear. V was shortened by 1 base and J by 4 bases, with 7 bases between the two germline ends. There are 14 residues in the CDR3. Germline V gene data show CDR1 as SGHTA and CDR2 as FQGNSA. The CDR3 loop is CASSLGPNNEKLFF. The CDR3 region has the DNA TGTGCCAGCAGCTTAGGGCCGAATAATGAAAAACTGTTTTTT.

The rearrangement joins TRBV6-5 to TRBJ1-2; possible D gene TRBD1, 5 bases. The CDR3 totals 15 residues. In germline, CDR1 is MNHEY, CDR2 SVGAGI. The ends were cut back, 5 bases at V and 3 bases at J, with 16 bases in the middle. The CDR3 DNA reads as TGTGCCAGCAGTCCCGTCGGGGGGTCGGACTATGGCTACACCTTC. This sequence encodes CASSPVGGSDYGYTF.

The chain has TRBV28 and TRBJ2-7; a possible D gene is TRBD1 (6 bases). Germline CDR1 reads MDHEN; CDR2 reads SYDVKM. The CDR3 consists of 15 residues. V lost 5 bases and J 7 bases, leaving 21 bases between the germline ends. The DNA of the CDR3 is TGTGCCAGCAGTGGGGGCCTTAGTCCCAGGAGGGAGCAGTACTTC. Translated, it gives CASSGGLSPRREQYF.

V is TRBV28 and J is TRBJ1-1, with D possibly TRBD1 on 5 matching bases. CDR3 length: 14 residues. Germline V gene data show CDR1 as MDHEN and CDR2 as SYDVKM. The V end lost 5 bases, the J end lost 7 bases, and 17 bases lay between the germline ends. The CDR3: CASSLPGGSYEAFF. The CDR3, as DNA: TGTGCCAGCAGTCTCCCGGGGGGGTCTTATGAAGCTTTCTTT.

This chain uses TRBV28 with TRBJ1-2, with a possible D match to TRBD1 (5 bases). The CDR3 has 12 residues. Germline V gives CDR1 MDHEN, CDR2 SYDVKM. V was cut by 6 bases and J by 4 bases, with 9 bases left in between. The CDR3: CASRGGSYGYTF. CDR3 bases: TGTGCCAGCAGGGGGGGGTCCTATGGCTACACCTTC.

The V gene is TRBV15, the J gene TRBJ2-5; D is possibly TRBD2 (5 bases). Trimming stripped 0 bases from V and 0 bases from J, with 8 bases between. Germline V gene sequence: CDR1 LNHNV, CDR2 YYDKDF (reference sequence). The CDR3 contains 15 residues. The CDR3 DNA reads TGTGCCACCAGCAGAGATCGAGGGAACCAAGAGACCCAGTACTTC. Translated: CATSRDRGNQETQYF.

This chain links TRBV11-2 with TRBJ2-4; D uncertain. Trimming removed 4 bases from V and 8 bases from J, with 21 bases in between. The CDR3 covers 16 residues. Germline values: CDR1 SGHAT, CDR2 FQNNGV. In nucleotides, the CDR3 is TGTGCCAGCAGCTCGCCTAAAGGGCCGAGAAGGGACATTCAGTACTTC. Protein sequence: CASSSPKGPRRDIQYF.

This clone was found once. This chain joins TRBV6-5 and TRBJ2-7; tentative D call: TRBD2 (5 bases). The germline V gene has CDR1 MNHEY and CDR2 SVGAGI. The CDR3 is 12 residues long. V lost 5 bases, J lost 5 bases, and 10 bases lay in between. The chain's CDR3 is CASSLGEHEQYF. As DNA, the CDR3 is TGTGCCAGCAGTCTCGGGGAACACGAGCAGTACTTC.

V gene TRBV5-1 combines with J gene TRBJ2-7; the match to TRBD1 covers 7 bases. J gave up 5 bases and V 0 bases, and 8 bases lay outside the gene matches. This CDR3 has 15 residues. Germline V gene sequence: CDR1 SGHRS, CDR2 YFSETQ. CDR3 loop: CASSLEGGGFDEQYF. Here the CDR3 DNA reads TGCGCCAGCAGCTTGGAAGGGGGCGGATTTGACGAGCAGTACTTC. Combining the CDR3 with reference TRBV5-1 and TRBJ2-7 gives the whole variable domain KAGVTQTPRYLIKTRGQQVTLSCSPISGHRSVSWYQQTPGQGLQFLFEYFSETQRNKGNFPGRFSGRQFSNSRSEMNVSTLELGDSALYLCASSLEGGGFDEQYFGPGTRLTVT.

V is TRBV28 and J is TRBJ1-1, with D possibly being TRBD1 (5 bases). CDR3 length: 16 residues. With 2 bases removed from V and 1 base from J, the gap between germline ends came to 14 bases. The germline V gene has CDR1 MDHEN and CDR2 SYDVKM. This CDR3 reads CASSLGGGASNTEAFF. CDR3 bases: TGTGCCAGCAGTTTAGGGGGTGGGGCGTCGAACACTGAAGCTTTCTTT.

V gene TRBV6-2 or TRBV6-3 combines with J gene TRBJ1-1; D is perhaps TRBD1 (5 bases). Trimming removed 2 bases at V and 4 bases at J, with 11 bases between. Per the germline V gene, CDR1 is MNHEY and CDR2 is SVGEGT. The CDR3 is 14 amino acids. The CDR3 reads CASSYGEGVTEAFF. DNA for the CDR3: TGTGCCAGCAGTTACGGGGAAGGGGTCACTGAAGCTTTCTTT.